Shown below are 32 T cell receptor beta chains from a single sample sequenced in a study of read filtering for tumor transcriptome and immune sequencing. This library used 300 to 500 ng RNA and molecular barcoded adaptors spanning alpha/delta and beta/gamma chains. TCRdb ran MiXCR on the reads and lists one entry per CDR3 protein. This sample has tens of thousands of distinct CDR3 sequences; roughly an eighth occur once, and the top ten carry 27%. Sequences were obtained from a population of CD138-negative cells sorted from bone marrow. The receptor set was obtained from a donor aged 40 or older with multiple myeloma.

This clonotype was seen many times. CDR3 loop: CSARDRDISNQPQHF. The CDR3 DNA reads TGCAGTGCTAGAGACAGAGATATTAGCAATCAGCCCCAGCATTTT. The chain recombines TRBV20-1 with TRBJ1-5, with D unclear. The germline CDR1 and CDR2 sequences are DFQATT and SNEGSKA (reference sequence). The V and J ends lost 0 bases and 0 bases respectively, with 9 bases between them. This CDR3 is built from 15 residues.

This clonotype has a count of ten or more. The rearrangement joins TRBV28 to TRBJ2-6, with 9 bases that match TRBD2. The CDR3 extends over 15 amino acids. CDR1 and CDR2 (germline): MDHEN, SYDVKM. The ends lost 5 bases at V and 4 bases at J; junction bases unmatched: 3. CDR3 region: CASSAGGAGANVLTF. CDR3 nucleotide sequence: TGTGCCAGCAGTGCGGGAGGGGCCGGGGCCAACGTCCTGACTTTC.

The V and J genes are TRBV5-1 and TRBJ2-7; 9 nucleotides agree with TRBD2. Germline V lookup: CDR1 SGHRS, CDR2 YFSETQ. Unmatched junction bases numbered 11, after V lost 0 bases and J lost 7 bases. CDR3 length: 16 residues. In DNA, the CDR3 is TGCGCCAGCAGCTTGGGAGAACTAGCGGGCGGCAATGAGCAGTACTTC. The encoded protein is CASSLGELAGGNEQYF. Looking up the rest from reference TRBV5-1 and TRBJ2-7 gives the full variable domain: KAGVTQTPRYLIKTRGQQVTLSCSPISGHRSVSWYQQTPGQGLQFLFEYFSETQRNKGNFPGRFSGRQFSNSRSEMNVSTLELGDSALYLCASSLGELAGGNEQYFGPGTRLTVT.

This clonotype occurred many times. This chain uses TRBV20-1 with TRBJ2-1; D is perhaps TRBD2 (6 bases). Trimming took 2 bases from V and 7 from J, leaving 15 bases between them. CDR1 is DFQATT, CDR2 SNEGSKA, per germline (reference sequence). The CDR3 covers 14 residues. The CDR3 sequence: CSARRRGGANEQFF. In DNA form, the CDR3 reads TGCAGTGCTAGACGGCGGGGCGGTGCTAATGAGCAGTTCTTC.

To note about this clonotype: Its ends do not fully match the called genes, so a read error is possible. This CDR3 reads CACSLAWSPDRPSEQLF. As DNA, the CDR3 is TGTGCCTGCAGCTTAGCGTGGTCCCCGGACAGGCCCAGTGAGCAGCTCTTC. The chain is built from TRBV7-2 and TRBJ2-1, with TRBD1 matching 7 bases. CDR3 length equals 17 residues. In germline, CDR1 is SGHTA, CDR2 FQGNSA.

This clonotype showed up many times. The rearrangement uses TRBV15 and TRBJ1-4, with D maybe TRBD1 (6 bases). The CDR3 totals 15 residues. V was shortened by 0 bases and J by 8 bases, with 13 bases between the two germline ends. The germline V gene encodes CDR1 LNHNV and CDR2 YYDKDF (reference sequence). DNA for the CDR3: TGTGCCACCAGCAGAGAGCCGGGGGCGGAGGAAAAACTGTTTTTT. Its protein product is CATSREPGAEEKLFF.

This clonotype has a count of ten or more. The chain joins TRBV12-3 or TRBV12-4 to TRBJ2-1; D is undetermined. Trimming shortened V by 3 bases and J by 8 bases, and 14 bases separated the two germline ends. The CDR3 contains 14 residues. CDR3 in DNA: TGTGCCAGCAGTTTGGTGGGTTTGGTGGATGAGCAGTTCTTC. Its translation is CASSLVGLVDEQFF.

This clonotype was found many times. J is TRBJ2-1 and V is TRBV6-5, with 10 bases matching TRBD2. Germline loops: CDR1 MNHEY, CDR2 SVGAGI. V was clipped by 0 bases and J by 8 bases; unmatched bases: 16. CDR3 size: 19 residues. The CDR3 region is CASSYSRASGSWFRDEQFF. CDR3 DNA: TGTGCCAGCAGTTACTCGCGGGCTAGCGGGAGTTGGTTTAGGGATGAGCAGTTCTTC.

Regarding this clonotype: One end of the junction does not line up with germline, which may come from a read error. The chain carries TRBV6-5 and TRBJ2-1, with 10 bases aligning to TRBD2. CDR3 size: 19 residues. The germline CDR1 and CDR2 sequences are MNHEY and SVGAGI. CDR3 in DNA: TGTGCCAGCTGTTACTCGCGGGCTAGCGGGAGTTGGTTTAGGGACGAGCAGTTCTTC. This sequence encodes CASCYSRASGSWFRDEQFF.

The chain recombines TRBV6-5 with TRBJ1-1; maybe TRBD1 (5 bases). The V end lost 5 bases, the J end lost 4 bases, and 14 bases lay between the germline ends. The CDR3 runs to 14 residues. The germline gives CDR1 MNHEY, CDR2 SVGAGI. Written as DNA, the CDR3 is TGTGCCAGCAGTAACCTGGTTGGGGGCACTGAAGCTTTCTTT. Translating it yields CASSNLVGGTEAFF.

A word on this clonotype: A single base separates this from a much larger clone, so it may be a read error. The chain links TRBV28 to TRBJ2-7; 7 bases are a match to TRBD1. The CDR3 loop spans 13 amino acids. The V and J ends lost 5 bases and 2 bases, in that order; junction bases with no gene match: 3. Germline V gives CDR1 MDHEN, CDR2 SYDVKM. The CDR3 region is CASSNRGTYEQYF. CDR3 in DNA: TGTGCCAGCAGTAACAGGGGCACCTACGAGCAGTACTTC.

V gene TRBV29-1 combines with J gene TRBJ2-7, with 7 bases identical to TRBD2. Germline CDR1 and CDR2: SQVTM and ANQGSEA. The CDR3 totals 15 residues. J gave up 9 bases and V 3 bases, and 17 bases lay outside the gene matches. In nucleotides, the CDR3 is TGCAGCGTTGAGGGGGGGGTCGGAGGGATGAAGTCGCAGTACTTC. Its translation is CSVEGGVGGMKSQYF.

This clonotype was recorded at least ten times. The V gene is TRBV5-1, the J gene TRBJ2-1; 9 nucleotides align to TRBD1. The CDR3 extends over 15 amino acids. Looked up from germline, CDR1 is SGHRS and CDR2 is YFSETQ. V dropped 4 bases and J dropped 8; count of bases not matched to a gene: 10. The CDR3 loop is CASSREGQGGDEQFF. CDR3 DNA sequence: TGCGCCAGCAGCAGAGAGGGACAGGGAGGCGATGAGCAGTTCTTC.

This clonotype was counted at least ten times. The V and J genes are TRBV20-1 and TRBJ2-7; 7 bases are a match to TRBD2. This CDR3 is 14 amino acids long. The junction had 10 bases not matched to a gene; V was cut back by 6 bases and J by 2 bases. Germline V gene lookup returns CDR1 DFQATT and CDR2 SNEGSKA (reference sequence). CDR3 DNA: TGCAGTGCCCTATGGCGCGGGAGAGCCTACGAGCAGTACTTC. Translating it yields CSALWRGRAYEQYF.

This clonotype was seen more than once but under ten times. A read error may explain this, as a much larger clone is one base away. V usage is TRBV7-2 and J usage is TRBJ1-5; D unclear. The CDR3 spans 13 residues. V lost 4 bases to trimming and J lost 4 bases, with 8 bases between them. Germline V gene data show CDR1 as SGHTA and CDR2 as FQGNSA. CDR3 protein: CASSSAGNQPQHF. DNA of the CDR3: TGTGCCAGCAGCTCAGCCGGGAATCAGCCCCAGCATTTT.

The chain combines TRBV6-1 with TRBJ2-1; unclear D gene. This CDR3 spans 17 amino acids. Germline CDR1 and CDR2: MNHNS and SASEGT. V was trimmed by 11 bases and J by 7 bases, leaving 30 bases between them. The CDR3 region has the DNA TGTGCCGGCGGTGATCGGCTAGTCGTTGGTTTGGGTAATGAGCAGTTCTTC. Encoded protein: CAGGDRLVVGLGNEQFF.

This clonotype was recorded many times. The chain employs TRBV7-2 and TRBJ2-7; D ambiguous. The V gene's germline CDR1 is SGHTA and CDR2 FQGNSA. The CDR3 covers 13 residues. The V end was cut by 2 bases, the J end by 6 bases, with 11 bases between. Here the CDR3 reads CASSLSGQVEQYF. The CDR3, as DNA: TGTGCCAGCAGCTTATCTGGTCAGGTCGAGCAGTACTTC.

This clonotype was counted between two and nine times. A much larger clone is a single base away; this may be a read error. CDR3 nucleotide sequence: TGTGCCAGCAGATCCCTCGGTACACCCCCCCACTTT. Amino acids: CASRSLGTPPHF. The chain combines TRBV4-2 with TRBJ1-6; D is unresolved. Germline V gene sequence: CDR1 LGHNA, CDR2 YNFKEQ. The CDR3 runs 12 residues.

This clonotype was observed at least ten times. The rearrangement joins TRBV20-1 to TRBJ2-7, with TRBD1 identical over 7 bases. Germline loops: CDR1 DFQATT, CDR2 SNEGSKA (reference sequence). The length of the CDR3 is 13 residues. The V and J ends lost 2 bases and 5 bases, in that order; junction bases with no gene match: 6. CDR3 sequence reads: CSARRQGSDEQYF. As DNA, the CDR3 is TGCAGTGCTAGAAGACAGGGTAGCGACGAGCAGTACTTC.

This clonotype was seen at least ten times. The CDR3 is CASSLKGGSHQDTQYF. The DNA for the CDR3 is TGTGCCAGCAGCTTAAAGGGCGGGAGTCATCAAGATACGCAGTATTTT. The chain combines TRBV7-9 with TRBJ2-3; 7 bases are shared with TRBD2. Germline values: CDR1 SEHNR, CDR2 FQNEAQ (reference sequence). V lost 2 bases to trimming and J lost 5 bases; unmatched junction nucleotides: 10. The CDR3 totals 16 residues.

The chain recombines TRBV27 with TRBJ2-3; possible D gene TRBD2, 6 bases. Per the germline V gene, CDR1 is MNHEY and CDR2 is SMNVEV (reference sequence). The CDR3 has 16 amino acids. Trimming removed 6 bases at V and 5 bases at J, with 21 bases between. CDR3 in amino acids: CASREISDLAKDTQYF. The CDR3 coding sequence is TGTGCCAGCAGAGAAATATCTGATCTAGCGAAAGATACGCAGTATTTT.

This clonotype was found many times. This sequence joins TRBV5-1 and TRBJ2-3; D gene unclear. CDR1 SGHRS and CDR2 YFSETQ come from the germline V gene. Trimming removed 0 bases from V and 5 bases from J, with 7 bases in between. The CDR3 has 13 residues. CDR3 nucleotide sequence: TGCGCCAGCAGCTTGGCCCCCGGAGATACGCAGTATTTT. This sequence encodes CASSLAPGDTQYF.

This clonotype has at least ten counts. The chain couples TRBV28 to TRBJ1-1, with 10 nucleotides matching TRBD1. J lost 0 bases, V lost 2 bases, and 6 bases had no gene match. Per germline, CDR1 MDHEN and CDR2 SYDVKM. The CDR3 is made up of 17 amino acids. The CDR3 here is CASSLRTGGAMNTEAFF. CDR3 coding DNA: TGTGCCAGCAGTTTAAGGACAGGGGGGGCCATGAACACTGAAGCTTTCTTT.

This clonotype counts as medium-sized. The V call is TRBV7-2, the J call TRBJ2-3; D possibly uses TRBD1 or TRBD2 (5 bases each). Germline CDR1 and CDR2: SGHTA and FQGNSA. V was trimmed by 0 bases and J by 6 bases, leaving 10 bases between them. The CDR3 is made up of 14 amino acids. CDR3 in DNA: TGTGCCAGCAGCTTAGCGATCAGGGAGGATACGCAGTATTTT. As protein: CASSLAIREDTQYF.

This clonotype has a count of ten or more. The J gene is TRBJ1-5, the V gene TRBV20-1; the D is unclear. V shed 3 bases and J shed 0 bases, with 9 bases lying between them. The CDR3 is made up of 14 amino acids. Germline V gene sequence: CDR1 DFQATT, CDR2 SNEGSKA (reference sequence). The CDR3 spells CSASRGISNQPQHF. The CDR3 region has the DNA TGCAGTGCTAGTAGAGGGATTAGCAATCAGCCCCAGCATTTT.

This clonotype occurred many times. The DNA of the CDR3 is TGTGCCAGCAGGCAGACCGGGACGGAAAACACTGAAGCTTTCTTT. Its protein is CASRQTGTENTEAFF. The chain couples TRBV3-1 to TRBJ1-1; the D gene is possibly TRBD1 (5 bases). V was trimmed by 6 bases and J by 2 bases, leaving 16 bases between them. CDR1 and CDR2 from the germline V gene are LGHDT and YNNKEL (reference sequence). CDR3 length: 15 residues. The whole variable domain, filled in from reference TRBV3-1 and TRBJ1-1, reads DTAVSQTPKYLVTQMGNDKSIKCEQNLGHDTMYWYKQDSKKFLKIMFSYNNKELIINETVPNRFSPKSPDKAHLNLHINSLELGDSAVYFCASRQTGTENTEAFFGQGTRLTVV.

This clonotype has ten or more counts. The chain links TRBV3-1 to TRBJ1-1; D call uncertain. CDR1 LGHDT and CDR2 YNNKEL come from the germline V gene (reference sequence). With 4 bases removed from V and 4 bases from J, the gap between germline ends came to 10 bases. The CDR3 is made up of 13 amino acids. DNA for the CDR3: TGTGCCAGCAGCCTCGGGGAGTTCACTGAAGCTTTCTTT. Encoded protein: CASSLGEFTEAFF.

The chain uses TRBV5-5 and TRBJ2-1; 11 bases line up with TRBD2. J lost 7 bases, V lost 3 bases, and 12 bases had no gene match. The CDR3 is 17 amino acids. In germline, CDR1 is SGHKS, CDR2 YYEKEE (reference sequence). The CDR3 here is CASSSTGTSGSGNEQFF. The CDR3 nucleotides are TGTGCCAGCAGCTCCACGGGTACTAGCGGGAGTGGTAATGAGCAGTTCTTC.

This clonotype was seen repeatedly, ten times or more. V usage is TRBV28 and J usage is TRBJ2-5; tentative D call: TRBD1 (5 bases). CDR3 length: 14 residues. Trimming took 4 bases from V and 2 from J, leaving 11 bases between them. The germline V gene encodes CDR1 MDHEN and CDR2 SYDVKM. CDR3 sequence (DNA): TGTGCCAGCAGTTCGGCAGGGTGGCAAGAGACCCAGTACTTC. The encoded protein is CASSSAGWQETQYF. The full variable domain, completed using reference TRBV28 and TRBJ2-5, is DVKVTQSSRYLVKRTGEKVFLECVQDMDHENMFWYRQDPGLGLRLIYFSYDVKMKEKGDIPEGYSVSREKKERFSLILESASTNQTSMYLCASSSAGWQETQYFGPGTRLLVL.

Ten or more counts support this clonotype. The chain couples TRBV9 to TRBJ2-7; a weak D match, TRBD2 (6 bases). Trimming shortened V by 4 bases and J by 4 bases, and 15 bases separated the two germline ends. Germline CDR1 is SGDLS and CDR2 is YYNGEE. The CDR3 runs 14 residues. The CDR3 is CASSFRLGGYEQYF. CDR3 nucleotides: TGTGCCAGCAGCTTCCGACTAGGTGGGTACGAGCAGTACTTC.

This clonotype was seen at least ten times. J is TRBJ2-3 and V is TRBV6-1; D not resolved. The CDR3 is 14 residues long. CDR1 and CDR2 (germline): MNHNS, SASEGT. The V gene lost 4 bases and the J gene lost 3 bases, with 11 bases spanning the gap. CDR3 sequence (DNA): TGTGCCAGCAGTGTGAGGTCTATAACAGATACGCAGTATTTT. Protein: CASSVRSITDTQYF.

This clonotype showed up just a few times. This chain connects TRBV29-1 to TRBJ2-2, with D perhaps matching TRBD2 (5 bases). Trimming removed 4 bases from V and 6 bases from J, with 12 bases in between. The CDR3 has 13 amino acids. Germline V gives CDR1 SQVTM, CDR2 ANQGSEA. The CDR3 sequence: CSVASRVSGELFF. DNA for the CDR3: TGCAGCGTTGCGTCGAGGGTCTCCGGGGAGCTGTTTTTT.